This T cell receptor (beta chain) was sequenced in a study of blood T cells in healthy people across ages. Study-wide results and caveats: More naive CD4+ cells and higher diversity were found in long-lived than in aged donors. The study regarded diversity estimates from one million T cells as underestimates.

PCR was performed a second time for about 7 to 11 cycles using a sample-barcoded 5' primer and a J-beta primer mix. Each cDNA molecule, via a template-switch adaptor with 12 random nucleotides, was tagged. TCRdb used MiXCR to reprocess the 5' RACE reads, holding one entry per CDR3 protein. The sample consists of 650,000 to 900,000 distinct CDR3 sequences, around 62% of them appearing once. Isolated PBMCs totaled at least 6 million in each sample. CDR1 is LNHDA, CDR2 SQIVND, per germline (reference sequence). CDR3 length: 16 residues. V was shortened by 4 bases and J by 0 bases, with 10 bases between the two germline ends. Remarks on this clonotype: The antigen is not known.

Sequencing used blood. This sequence joins TRBV19 and TRBJ2-6, with D maybe TRBD2 (6 bases). The sequence derives from a man aged 25-45 years in good health. Here the CDR3 reads CASSTDGSSGANVLTF. DNA for the CDR3: TGTGCCAGTAGTACCGACGGGAGCTCTGGGGCCAACGTCCTGACTTTC.